This entry lists 13 T cell receptor beta chains sequenced from one sample in a study of shared clonotypes between healthy human individuals. TCRdb's copy holds only in-frame clones and misses some; the assay was immunoSEQ multiplex PCR. The table shows around 330,000 clones, with approximately 79% occurring only once. The source material was memory CD4+ T cells sorted from blood. Specified subset: CD45RA-negative fraction. The receptors were sampled from a man aged 30-40 years in good health.

Of note for this clone: Other DNA sequences of this sample code for an identical CDR3. The V gene is TRBV28, the J gene TRBJ1-2; TRBD1 might be the D (5 bases). The germline V gene encodes CDR1 MDHEN and CDR2 SYDVKM. V lost 2 bases to trimming and J lost 4 bases, with 5 bases between them. This CDR3 has 12 amino acids. The DNA of the CDR3 is TGTGCCAGCAGTTTAGGGGGCTATGGCTACACCTTC. It specifies CASSLGGYGYTF.

As DNA, the CDR3 is TGTGCCAGCAGCCCTATATCAGGGGTGCGTAACTATGGCTACACCTTC. This gives the protein CASSPISGVRNYGYTF. The chain carries TRBV11-2 and TRBJ1-2, with D tentatively TRBD1 (6 bases). The CDR3 length is 16 residues. CDR1 and CDR2 (germline): SGHAT, FQNNGV. V was clipped by 5 bases and J by 1 base, with 17 bases between them.

The rearrangement joins TRBV28 to TRBJ2-7, with a tentative D call TRBD1 (5 bases). The germline gives CDR1 MDHEN, CDR2 SYDVKM. The ends were cut back, 5 bases at V and 4 bases at J, with 9 bases in the middle. This CDR3 is 12 amino acids long. In DNA, the CDR3 is TGTGCCAGCAGTAAGACAGTTTACGAGCAGTACTTC. Residues: CASSKTVYEQYF.

The chain couples TRBV10-3 to TRBJ2-2; D uncertain. Germline lookup yields CDR1 ENHRY and CDR2 SYGVKD. This CDR3 contains 13 residues. V was cut by 0 bases and J by 4 bases, with 3 bases left in between. The CDR3 DNA reads as TGTGCCATCAGTGAGTCCCCCACCGGGGAGCTGTTTTTT. Translating it yields CAISESPTGELFF.

This chain joins TRBV27 and TRBJ2-6; D unclear. CDR1 is MNHEY and CDR2 is SMNVEV in the germline V gene (reference sequence). The V gene lost 3 bases and the J gene lost 0 bases, with 6 bases spanning the gap. The CDR3 covers 15 residues. Here the CDR3 DNA reads TGTGCCAGCAGTTTTGGGTTCTCTGGGGCCAACGTCCTGACTTTC. Amino acid sequence: CASSFGFSGANVLTF.

This clone came up many times. J is TRBJ2-7 and V is TRBV6-5; 9 bases match TRBD2. Germline CDR1 MNHEY, CDR2 SVGAGI. CDR3 length: 16 residues. With V trimmed by 4 bases and J by 3 bases, 10 bases remained unmatched. CDR3 protein: CASSSGSRLADYEQYF. CDR3 in DNA: TGTGCCAGCAGTTCCGGTTCTAGACTAGCGGACTACGAGCAGTACTTC.

This clone was counted only a few times. The CDR3 is CASSYPGNQPQHF. The CDR3 DNA sequence: TGTGCCAGCAGCTACCCCGGGAATCAGCCCCAGCATTTT. This chain joins TRBV21-1 and TRBJ1-5. TRBV21-1 is termed a pseudogene. CDR3 length equals 13 residues.

The gene calls are TRBV30 and TRBJ2-7; 7 nucleotides line up with TRBD2. The CDR3 length is 12 residues. CDR1 is GTSNPN, CDR2 SVGIG, per germline (reference sequence). CDR3 bases: TGTGCTTACTGGCGGGAGTCGGACGAGCAGTACTTC. It specifies CAYWRESDEQYF.

V is TRBV2 and J is TRBJ1-5; D gene unclear. Germline CDR1 SNHLY, CDR2 FYNNEI. Deletions cut 4 bases from V and 0 bases from J, with 7 bases between. The CDR3 length is 14 residues. CDR3 DNA sequence: TGTGCCAGCAGTGTAGGCAGTAGCAATCAGCCCCAGCATTTT. It translates to CASSVGSSNQPQHF. The variable domain in full, with the rest retrieved from reference TRBV2 and TRBJ1-5, is EPEVTQTPSHQVTQMGQEVILRCVPISNHLYFYWYRQILGQKVEFLVSFYNNEISEKSEIFDDQFSVERPDGSNFTLKIRSTKLEDSAMYFCASSVGSSNQPQHFGDGTRLSIL.

V usage is TRBV25-1 and J usage is TRBJ2-1, with 9 bases matching TRBD1. The CDR3 sequence is 16 residues long. The V segment lost 3 bases and the J segment 5 bases; nucleotides outside the gene matches: 8. The germline gives CDR1 MGHDK, CDR2 SYGVNS. The CDR3 spells CASSEPGTGPNNEQFF. The CDR3 DNA is TGTGCCAGCAGTGAGCCCGGGACAGGGCCGAACAATGAGCAGTTCTTC. The whole variable domain, remainder taken from reference TRBV25-1 and TRBJ2-1, is EADIYQTPRYLVIGTGKKITLECSQTMGHDKMYWYQQDPGMELHLIHYSYGVNSTEKGDLSSESTVSRIRTEHFPLTLESARPSHTSQYLCASSEPGTGPNNEQFFGPGTRLTVL.

A few counts support this clone. The chain has TRBV27 and TRBJ2-6; D gene ambiguous. The germline gives CDR1 MNHEY, CDR2 SMNVEV (reference sequence). Trimming stripped 4 bases from V and 2 bases from J, with 6 bases between. The CDR3 is 14 residues long. The CDR3 loop is CASSSNAGANVLTF. The CDR3, as DNA: TGTGCCAGCAGTTCGAATGCTGGGGCCAACGTCCTGACTTTC.

The CDR3 sequence is CATSRDGVGENIQYF. The CDR3 DNA reads as TGTGCCACCAGCAGAGATGGGGTAGGGGAGAACATTCAGTACTTC. The chain uses TRBV15 and TRBJ2-4, with D perhaps matching TRBD1 or TRBD2 (5 bases each). Per the germline V gene, CDR1 is LNHNV and CDR2 is YYDKDF (reference sequence). The CDR3 is 15 residues long. V was clipped by 0 bases and J by 7 bases, with 13 bases between them.

In DNA, the CDR3 is TGTGCCAGCAGCTTAGGGGCTAGCGGGAGCACGAATGAGCAGTTCTTC. Translated: CASSLGASGSTNEQFF. The chain joins TRBV7-3 to TRBJ2-1; 10 nucleotides match TRBD2. V lost 2 bases and J lost 7; bases outside the gene matches: 8. Germline lookup yields CDR1 SGHTA and CDR2 FQGTGA. CDR3 size: 16 residues.